The clone carrying this T cell receptor (beta chain) occurred once. Its target is not known. This entry is derived from a study of cytomegalovirus exposure and HLA in healthy donors. Across the whole study: There were 100 million to 130 million unique TCR beta sequences, drawn from 200 million or so T cells, in an earlier analysis. Findings of the study overall: Fewer than 20,000 TCR beta sequences were associated with HLA alleles at 0.05 false discovery rate in a later analysis. An observed cluster of highly shared sequence variants was recorded as a likely sequencing artifact.

13 Jbeta primers and 60 Vbeta primers were used for the PCR. In the authors' methods: Tens of millions of unique TCR beta chains, approximately 11 million of them shared, were counted by a later analysis. Profiling relied on immunoSEQ multiplex PCR, and the TCRdb table lists in-frame clones only, not all of them. The D gene and trimming were derived from the DNA, and the V and J assignments and clone size from that table. The sample has 130,000 or so clones, 75% seen once; the top ten hold about 3.1%. Germline V gene lookup returns CDR1 SGHTA and CDR2 FQGTGA. The CDR3 is 16 amino acids. V lost 5 bases, J lost 3 bases, and 7 bases stayed unmatched.

The rearrangement joins TRBV7-3 to TRBJ2-1; the match to TRBD2 covers 10 bases. The sequenced sample consisted of PBMCs. The TCR was taken from a man aged 40-49 years in good health and CMV-seronegative. The chain's CDR3 is CASSDIAGGSYNEQFF. In DNA, the CDR3 is TGTGCCAGCAGCGATATAGCGGGGGGTAGCTACAATGAGCAGTTCTTC.